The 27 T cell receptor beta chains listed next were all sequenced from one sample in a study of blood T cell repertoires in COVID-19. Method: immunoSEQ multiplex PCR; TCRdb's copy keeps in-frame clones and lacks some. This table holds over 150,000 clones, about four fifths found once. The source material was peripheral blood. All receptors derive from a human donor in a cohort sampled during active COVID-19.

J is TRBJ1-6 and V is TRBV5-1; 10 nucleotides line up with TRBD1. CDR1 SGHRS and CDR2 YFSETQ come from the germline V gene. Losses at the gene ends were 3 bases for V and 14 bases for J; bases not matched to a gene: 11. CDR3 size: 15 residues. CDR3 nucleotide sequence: TGCGCCAGCAGCTGGGCCGGGACAGGGGAATTCACCCTCCACTTT. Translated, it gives CASSWAGTGEFTLHF.

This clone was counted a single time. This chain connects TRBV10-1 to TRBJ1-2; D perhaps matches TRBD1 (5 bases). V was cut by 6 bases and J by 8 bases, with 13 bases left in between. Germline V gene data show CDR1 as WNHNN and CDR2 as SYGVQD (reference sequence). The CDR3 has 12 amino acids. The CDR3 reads CASSGGLGGYTF. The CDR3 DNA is TGCGCCAGCAGCGGGGGTTTGGGAGGCTACACCTTC.

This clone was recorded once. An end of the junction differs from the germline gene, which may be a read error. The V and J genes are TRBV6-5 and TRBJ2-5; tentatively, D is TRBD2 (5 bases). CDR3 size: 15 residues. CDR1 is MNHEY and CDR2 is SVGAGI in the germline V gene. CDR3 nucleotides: TGTGCCAGCAGTCCCGGCAGAGGGTACCAGGAGACCCAGTACTTC. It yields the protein CASSPGRGYQETQYF.

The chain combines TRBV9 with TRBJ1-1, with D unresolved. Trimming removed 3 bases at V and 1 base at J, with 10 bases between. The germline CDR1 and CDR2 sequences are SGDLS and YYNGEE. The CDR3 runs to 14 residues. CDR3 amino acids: CASSDSPRNTEAFF. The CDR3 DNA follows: TGTGCCAGCAGCGATTCCCCCAGGAACACTGAAGCTTTCTTT.

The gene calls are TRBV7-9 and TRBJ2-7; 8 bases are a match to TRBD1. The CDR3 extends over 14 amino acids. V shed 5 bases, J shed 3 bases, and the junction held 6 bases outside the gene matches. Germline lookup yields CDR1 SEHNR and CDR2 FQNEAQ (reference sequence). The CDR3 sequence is CASSRRDRGYEQYF. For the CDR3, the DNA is TGTGCCAGCAGCCGCAGAGACAGGGGCTACGAGCAGTACTTC.

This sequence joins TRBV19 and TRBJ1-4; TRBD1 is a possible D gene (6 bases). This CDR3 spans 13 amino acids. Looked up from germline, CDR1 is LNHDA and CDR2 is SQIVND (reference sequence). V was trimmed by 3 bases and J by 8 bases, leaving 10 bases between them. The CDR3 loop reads CASSILRGEKLFF. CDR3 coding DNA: TGTGCCAGTAGTATCTTGAGGGGGGAAAAACTGTTTTTT.

The CDR3 is CASSPGGLGQPQHF. As DNA, the CDR3 is TGTGCCAGCAGCCCCGGGGGGCTGGGCCAGCCCCAGCATTTT. The chain carries TRBV5-8 and TRBJ1-5; TRBD1 might be the D (6 bases). From germline, CDR1 is SGHTS and CDR2 YDEGEE. The CDR3 sequence is 14 residues long. V was pared by 4 bases and J by 7 bases, with 15 bases between.

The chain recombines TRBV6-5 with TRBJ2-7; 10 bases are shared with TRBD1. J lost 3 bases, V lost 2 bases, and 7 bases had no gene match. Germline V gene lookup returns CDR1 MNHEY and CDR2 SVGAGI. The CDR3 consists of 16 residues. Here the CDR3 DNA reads TGTGCCAGCAGTTACCTTCCGGGACAGGGGATCTACGAGCAGTACTTC. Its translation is CASSYLPGQGIYEQYF.

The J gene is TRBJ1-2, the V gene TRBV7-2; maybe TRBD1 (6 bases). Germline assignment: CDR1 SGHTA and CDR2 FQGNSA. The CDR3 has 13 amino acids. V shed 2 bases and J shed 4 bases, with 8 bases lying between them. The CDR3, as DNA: TGTGCCAGCAGCTTAACAGGGCGCTATGGCTACACCTTC. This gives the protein CASSLTGRYGYTF.

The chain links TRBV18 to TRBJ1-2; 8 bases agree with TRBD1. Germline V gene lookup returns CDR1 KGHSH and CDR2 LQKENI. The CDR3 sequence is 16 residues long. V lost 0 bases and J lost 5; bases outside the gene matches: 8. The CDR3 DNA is TGTGCCAGCTCACCACCGTTTCTCCAGGGGGCATATGGCTACACCTTC. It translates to CASSPPFLQGAYGYTF.

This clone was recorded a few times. The CDR3 loop is CASSGGQGDGNTIYF. DNA for the CDR3: TGTGCCAGCAGCGGGGGACAGGGCGATGGAAACACCATATATTTT. The chain uses TRBV2 and TRBJ1-3; 9 nucleotides agree with TRBD1. CDR1 SNHLY and CDR2 FYNNEI come from the germline V gene. Trimming removed 6 bases from V and 3 bases from J; junction bases left unmatched: 6. This CDR3 has 15 residues.

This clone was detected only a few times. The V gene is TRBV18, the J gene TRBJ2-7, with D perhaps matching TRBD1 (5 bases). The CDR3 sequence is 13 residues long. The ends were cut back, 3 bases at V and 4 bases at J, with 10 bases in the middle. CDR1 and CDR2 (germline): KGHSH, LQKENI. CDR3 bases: TGTGCCAGCTCACCCACAGGCCCTTACGAGCAGTACTTC. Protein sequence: CASSPTGPYEQYF.

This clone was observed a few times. CDR3 residues: CASSYRGWDEQYF. The CDR3 nucleotides are TGTGCCAGCAGTTACAGGGGGTGGGACGAGCAGTACTTC. The V gene is TRBV7-9, the J gene TRBJ2-7, with TRBD1 matching 8 bases. V was clipped by 6 bases and J by 5 bases; unmatched bases: 6. CDR3 length equals 13 residues. CDR1 is SEHNR and CDR2 is FQNEAQ in the germline V gene (reference sequence).

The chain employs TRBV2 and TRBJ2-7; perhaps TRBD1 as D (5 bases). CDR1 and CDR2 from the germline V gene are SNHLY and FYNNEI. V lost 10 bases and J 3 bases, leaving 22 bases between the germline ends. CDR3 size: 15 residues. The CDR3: CATIPTDRSNYEQYF. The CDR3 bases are TGTGCCACGATCCCCACTGACAGATCCAACTACGAGCAGTACTTC.

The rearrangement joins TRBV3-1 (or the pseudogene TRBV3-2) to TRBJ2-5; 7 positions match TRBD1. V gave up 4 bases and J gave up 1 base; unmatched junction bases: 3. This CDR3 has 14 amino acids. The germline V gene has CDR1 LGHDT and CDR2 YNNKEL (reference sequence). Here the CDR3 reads CASSLRQGQETQYF. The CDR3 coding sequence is TGTGCCAGCAGCCTCCGACAGGGCCAAGAGACCCAGTACTTC.

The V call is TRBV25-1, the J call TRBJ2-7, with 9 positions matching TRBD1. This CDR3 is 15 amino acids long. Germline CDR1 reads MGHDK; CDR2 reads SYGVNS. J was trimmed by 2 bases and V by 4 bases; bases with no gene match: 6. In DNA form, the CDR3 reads TGTGCCAGCAGTGGCCCGACAGGGGGTACCTACGAGCAGTACTTC. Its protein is CASSGPTGGTYEQYF.

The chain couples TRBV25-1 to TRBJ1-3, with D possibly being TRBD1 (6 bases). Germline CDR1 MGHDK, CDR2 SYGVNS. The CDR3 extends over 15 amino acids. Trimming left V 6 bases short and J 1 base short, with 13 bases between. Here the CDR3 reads CASSLQGVSGNTIYF. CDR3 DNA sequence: TGTGCCAGCAGCTTACAGGGAGTTTCTGGAAACACCATATATTTT.

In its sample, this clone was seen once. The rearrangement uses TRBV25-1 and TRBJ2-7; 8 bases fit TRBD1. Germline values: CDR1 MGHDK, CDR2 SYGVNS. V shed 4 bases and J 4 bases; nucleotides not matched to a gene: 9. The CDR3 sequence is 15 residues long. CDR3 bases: TGTGCCAGCAGTGCACCCGGGACAGGCAGATACGAGCAGTACTTC. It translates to CASSAPGTGRYEQYF.

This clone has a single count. DNA of the CDR3: TGCGCCAGCAGCCTCGGACAGGACTCTCTGAGCTCCTATAATTCACCCCTCCACTTT. This codes for CASSLGQDSLSSYNSPLHF. The gene calls are TRBV5-1 and TRBJ1-6; 7 bases align to TRBD1. V was clipped by 4 bases and J by 0 bases; unmatched bases: 13. This CDR3 is built from 19 residues. Germline assignment: CDR1 SGHRS and CDR2 YFSETQ. The complete variable domain, with remaining parts taken from reference TRBV5-1 and TRBJ1-6, reads KAGVTQTPRYLIKTRGQQVTLSCSPISGHRSVSWYQQTPGQGLQFLFEYFSETQRNKGNFPGRFSGRQFSNSRSEMNVSTLELGDSALYLCASSLGQDSLSSYNSPLHFGNGTRLTVT.

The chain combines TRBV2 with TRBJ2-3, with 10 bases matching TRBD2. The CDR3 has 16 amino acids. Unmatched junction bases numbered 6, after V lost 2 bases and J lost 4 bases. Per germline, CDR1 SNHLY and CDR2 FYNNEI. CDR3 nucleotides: TGTGCCAGCAGTGAATGGGCTAGCGGGGGTTCAGATACGCAGTATTTT. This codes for CASSEWASGGSDTQYF.

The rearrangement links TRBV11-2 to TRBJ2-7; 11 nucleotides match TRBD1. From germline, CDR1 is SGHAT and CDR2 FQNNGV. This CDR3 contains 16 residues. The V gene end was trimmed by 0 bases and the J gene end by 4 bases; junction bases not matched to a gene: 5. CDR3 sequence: CASSLDLGQGAYEQYF. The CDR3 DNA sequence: TGTGCCAGCAGCTTAGACCTAGGACAGGGGGCGTACGAGCAGTACTTC.

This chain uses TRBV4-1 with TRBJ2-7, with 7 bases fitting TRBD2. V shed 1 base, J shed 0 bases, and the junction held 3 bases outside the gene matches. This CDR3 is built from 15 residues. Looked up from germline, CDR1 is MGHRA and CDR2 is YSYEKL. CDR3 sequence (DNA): TGCGCCAGCAGCCAAGTGGGAGGGAACTCCTACGAGCAGTACTTC. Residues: CASSQVGGNSYEQYF.

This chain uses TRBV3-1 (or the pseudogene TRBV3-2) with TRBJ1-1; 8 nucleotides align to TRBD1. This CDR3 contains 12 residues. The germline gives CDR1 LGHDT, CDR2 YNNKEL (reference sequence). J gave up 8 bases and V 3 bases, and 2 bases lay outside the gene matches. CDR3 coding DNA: TGTGCCAGCAGCCAGGACAGGGACGAAGCTTTCTTT. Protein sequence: CASSQDRDEAFF.

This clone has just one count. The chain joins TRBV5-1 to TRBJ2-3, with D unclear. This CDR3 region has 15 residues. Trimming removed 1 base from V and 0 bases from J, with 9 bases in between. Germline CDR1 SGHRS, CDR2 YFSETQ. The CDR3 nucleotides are TGCGCCAGCAGCTTGATAGTTTCTAGCACAGATACGCAGTATTTT. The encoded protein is CASSLIVSSTDTQYF.

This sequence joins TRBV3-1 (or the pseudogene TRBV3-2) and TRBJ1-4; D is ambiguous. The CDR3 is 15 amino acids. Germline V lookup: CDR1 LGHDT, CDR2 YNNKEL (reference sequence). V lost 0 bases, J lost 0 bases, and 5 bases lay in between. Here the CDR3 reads CASSQDPATNEKLFF. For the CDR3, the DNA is TGTGCCAGCAGCCAAGATCCGGCAACTAATGAAAAACTGTTTTTT.

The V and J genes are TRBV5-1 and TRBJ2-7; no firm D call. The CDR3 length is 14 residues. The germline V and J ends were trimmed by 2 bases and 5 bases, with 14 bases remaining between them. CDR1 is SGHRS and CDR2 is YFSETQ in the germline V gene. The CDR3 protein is CASSFMYIEDEQYF. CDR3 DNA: TGCGCCAGCAGCTTTATGTACATTGAGGACGAGCAGTACTTC. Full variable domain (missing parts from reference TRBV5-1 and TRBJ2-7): KAGVTQTPRYLIKTRGQQVTLSCSPISGHRSVSWYQQTPGQGLQFLFEYFSETQRNKGNFPGRFSGRQFSNSRSEMNVSTLELGDSALYLCASSFMYIEDEQYFGPGTRLTVT.

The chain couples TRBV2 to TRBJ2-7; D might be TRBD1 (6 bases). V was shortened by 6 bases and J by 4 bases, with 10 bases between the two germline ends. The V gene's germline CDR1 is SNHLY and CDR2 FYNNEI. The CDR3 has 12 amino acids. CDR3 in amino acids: CASRDSFYEQYF. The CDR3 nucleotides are TGTGCCAGCAGGGACAGTTTTTACGAGCAGTACTTC.